This T cell receptor (beta chain) comes out of a study of shared clonotypes between healthy human individuals (dated by TCRdb to the early 2020s). In terms of the full investigation: Three men and a couple of women, aged 18 to 49 years, made up the cohort. To estimate repertoire size and how much clonotypes are shared between individuals, the study performed deep sequencing of blood TCR repertoires from roughly five healthy adults. Per donor, leukapheresis produced somewhere between about 0.94 and 9 billion PBMCs. Per donor, three plates each were used for CD4 naive and CD4 memory, two for CD8 naive, and one for CD8 memory. To increase sequencing depth and limit assay-specific biases, TCR repertoire library preparation and sequencing were carried out by different laboratories using diverse techniques. Paper-wide results and their limitations: Naive subsets generally had larger estimated clonotype richness than memory subsets. Even with the large sequencing depth, rarefaction of the sorted-subset datasets indicated that sequencing was incomplete. Approximately 4.8% of naive CD4, approximately 3.7% of naive CD8, approximately 2.2% of memory CD4, and around 0.42% of memory CD8 clonotypes were shared across a few donors. Because the study included only a small number of donors, the genetic and exposure-history diversity represented was limited. Clonotypes shared by all four sorted-subset donors showed higher generation probabilities than non-shared clonotypes. Sampling was limited to blood, and TCR repertoires in tissue likely differ from TCR repertoires in blood. Based on pairwise subsampling, the degree of clonotype sharing among donors was expected to be affected by sequencing depth.

As for this clone: It lacks a known antigen. Base qualities were left out, and no much larger clone turns up one base away.

The donors were healthy, HIV-negative adults with no recently reported acute infections or vaccinations. Every donor was a Caucasian adult living in Nashville, Tennessee, USA. CD4+ T cells were enriched through magnetic negative selection, after which naive cells were positively selected on CD45RA and the remaining negative fraction served as the memory subset. Blood was collected by leukapheresis, and PBMCs were isolated by Ficoll-Histopaque density gradient centrifugation and then cryopreserved in liquid nitrogen vapor phase. Analytical flow cytometry was used to check the purity and quantity of every magnetically sorted T cell population. From each sorted fraction, genomic DNA was isolated and quantified by UV absorbance on a Nanodrop 2000c. The germline V gene gives CDR1 as MGHDK and CDR2 as SYGVNS. From the cysteine up to the phenylalanine, the CDR3 has a length of 16 residues. Here the CDR3 DNA is all that survives: 48 bases in frame from base 1. V lost 3 bases and J lost 0 bases; the stretch between them is 14 bases long.

TCR CDR3 regions were amplified from genomic DNA by multiplex PCR using the deep immunoSEQ assay. Genomic DNA extracted from each cell subset was distributed evenly over all wells of several immunoSEQ 96-well plates, and each plate served as one replicate. For sorted subsets, about 200 ng genomic DNA, equal to 30,000 or so T cell genomes, was loaded into each replicate PCR. Purified libraries were quantified with a Qubit 3.0 fluorometer, sized on a Bioanalyzer 2100, and re-quantified with the KAPA Library Quantification kit. Every immunoSEQ 96-well plate was sequenced on a dedicated single-read 150-cycle Illumina NextSeq 550 flow cell. In the original analysis: The immunoSEQ output contained only junctional sequences without quality scores, so filtering could not match that applied to full-length reads. To assign V/J genes and CDR3, sequences were annotated using PyIR, a Python wrapper for IgBLAST v1.9, with IMGT germline references. Reads were removed for weak V/J assignments (E-value above 1e-6), missing CDR3, stop codons, out-of-frame junctions, or ambiguous translated residues. V3J clonotypes were defined as sequences sharing the same inferred V gene, J gene, and CDR3 amino acid sequence. Percentage overlap between repertoires was computed as shared unique clonotypes divided by the size of the smaller repertoire. Three approaches were used to assess repertoire richness: RTK rarefaction, the Chao1 estimator, and Recon v2.1 estimates of unobserved clonotypes. Generation probabilities for all TCRbeta clonotypes obtained by the gDNA method from four donors were computed using OLGA. TCRdb carries this immuneACCESS record with in-frame sequences only. Its versions omit some clonotypes, under half of them owing to an unresolved V gene in the studies checked, with the rest unexplained. D and trimming were read from the DNA, whereas the V and J calls and clone size are those reported in that table. The sample table records millions of clones; 85% to 95% of these occur just once. Jointly, the top ten make up 0.13% of the sample.

The sequenced sample was naive CD4+ T cells sorted from blood. The sample's cell subset or site label is to be understood as: CD45RA+ positively selected. The sequence joins TRBV25-1 to TRBJ1-1; 5 matching bases give a weak D call of TRBD1. This sequence originates from a man aged 18 to 35 in good health. The sequenced DNA: TGTGCCAGCAGTGAGATGAGGGGACCTTTGAACACTGAAGCTTTCTTT. This translates into CASSEMRGPLNTEAFF. The entire variable domain, with the stretches around the CDR3 drawn from the reference TRBV25-1 and TRBJ1-1 proteins, is EADIYQTPRYLVIGTGKKITLECSQTMGHDKMYWYQQDPGMELHLIHYSYGVNSTEKGDLSSESTVSRIRTEHFPLTLESARPSHTSQYLCASSEMRGPLNTEAFFGQGTRLTVV.